The rows below give T cell receptor beta chains drawn from one sample of a study of vaccination effects on CD4 cells after COVID-19. Their antigens are not known. Produced via immunoSEQ multiplex PCR; TCRdb's table is partial and in-frame only. The table records approximately 82,000 clones, 74% of them present only once. Sequenced here: CD4+ T cells from PBMCs cultured with HCoV-229E spike peptides, sampled before COVID-19 vaccination. The source of these receptors is a human donor who received a COVID-19 vaccine. Both conserved end residues are part of each CDR3. The order of the fields is V gene, D gene, clone size, J gene, CDR3 DNA, CDR3 protein. The D gene is left open where the match is weak. Clone size is not always given. Where it is, it says once, few, many or a class for expanded clones.

TRBV3-1/TRBV3-2	-	-	TRBJ1-2	TGTGCCAGCAGCCAGGGCCGGGGAAGCTATGGCTACACCTTC	CASSQGRGSYGYTF
TRBV18	-	once	TRBJ2-2	TGTGCCAGCTCACCACGGCAGGGGTCTGGCGGGGAGCTGTTTTTT	CASSPRQGSGGELFF
TRBV9	-	-	TRBJ2-2	TGTGCCAGCAGCGGACATAACACCGGGGAGCTGTTTTTT	CASSGHNTGELFF
TRBV5-1	-	-	TRBJ2-5	TGCGCCAGCAGCTTGTCGCCCCAAGAGACCCAGTACTTC	CASSLSPQETQYF
TRBV6-5	-	-	TRBJ1-1	TGTGCCAGCAGCTCCCGTCCGGACGGGAACACTGAAGCTTTCTTT	CASSSRPDGNTEAFF
TRBV9	-	-	TRBJ1-3	TGTGCCAGCAGCGTAGGGTACTCTGGAAACACCATATATTTT	CASSVGYSGNTIYF
TRBV10-1	-	-	TRBJ2-3	TGCGCCAGCAGTGTAGGGTTTCTCACAGATACGCAGTATTTT	CASSVGFLTDTQYF
TRBV28	-	few	TRBJ1-2	TGTGCCAGCAGTTACCGGATAACTAACTATGGCTACACCTTC	CASSYRITNYGYTF
TRBV5-4	TRBD2	few	TRBJ2-5	TGTGCCAGCAGCTTTGCTAGCGGGGGGGCCTTGGAGACCCAGTACTTC	CASSFASGGALETQYF
TRBV28	-	-	TRBJ1-2	TGTGCCAGCAGTACCCCTCTGGGGGAACGTGGTAACTATGGCTACACCTTC	CASSTPLGERGNYGYTF
TRBV5-1	-	-	TRBJ1-6	TGCGCCAGCAGCGACCAAGGTGCCTTCTCAAGTGGACCCCTCCACTTT	CASSDQGAFSSGPLHF
TRBV6-1	-	-	TRBJ1-5	TGTGCCAGCAGTGCTAACAGGGTTAATAGCAATCAGCCCCAGCATTTT	CASSANRVNSNQPQHF
TRBV19	-	-	TRBJ2-2	TGTGCCAGTAGTCCCGGGACCAACACCGGGGAGCTGTTTTTT	CASSPGTNTGELFF
TRBV4-1	-	few	TRBJ1-6	TGCGCCAGCAGCCCCGCGGGCAGTTCACCCCTCCACTTT	CASSPAGSSPLHF
TRBV5-1	-	-	TRBJ2-1	TGCGCCAGCAGCTTGGGGGTTTACAATGAGCAGTTCTTC	CASSLGVYNEQFF
TRBV2	-	-	TRBJ2-1	TGTGCCAGCAGTAATATTACAGGCTCCTACAATGAGCAGTTCTTC	CASSNITGSYNEQFF
TRBV7-2	-	-	TRBJ1-1	TGTGCCAGCAGCTTAGGGTGGGGAGGAGGGACTGAAGCTTTCTTT	CASSLGWGGGTEAFF
TRBV7-3	TRBD2	-	TRBJ2-1	TGTGCCAGCAGCCATTCTAGCGGGGGTCCCAATGAGCAGTTCTTC	CASSHSSGGPNEQFF
TRBV27	-	-	TRBJ1-5	TGTGCCAGCAGTTTAGATGGGCGGGCCTTCCAGCCCCAGCATTTT	CASSLDGRAFQPQHF
TRBV5-1	-	-	TRBJ1-2	TGCGCCAGCAGCTTGGCGTCTGGGCACTATGGCTACACCTTC	CASSLASGHYGYTF
TRBV7-3	-	once	TRBJ2-3	TGTGCCAGCAGCTTAACCCCAGGCGCAGATACGCAGTATTTT	CASSLTPGADTQYF
TRBV12-5	TRBD2	-	TRBJ2-5	TGTGCTAGTACATGGGGACTAGCGGGGGGGGAGACCCAGTACTTC	CASTWGLAGGETQYF
TRBV24-1	TRBD1	-	TRBJ2-3	TGTGCCACCAGTGATTTGGTGGGACAGGGTGGGGGGGGAGATACGCAGTATTTT	CATSDLVGQGGGGDTQYF
TRBV28	TRBD1	-	TRBJ1-5	TGTGCCTCCCACAGGGGTTATCAGCCCCAGCATTTT	CASHRGYQPQHF
TRBV27	-	-	TRBJ2-1	TGTGCCAGCCTGTATCACGGGGGCAGTATGAATGAGCAGTTCTTC	CASLYHGGSMNEQFF
TRBV24-1	TRBD1	-	TRBJ2-1	TGTGCCACCAGTGGCTCGGACAGGTACAATGAGCAGTTCTTC	CATSGSDRYNEQFF
TRBV18	TRBD1	-	TRBJ1-1	TGTGCCAGCTCACCACGGACAGGGGTGGGAGCAACTGAAGCTTTCTTT	CASSPRTGVGATEAFF
TRBV9	TRBD2	-	TRBJ2-2	TGTGCCAGCAGCGTAACTAGCGGGGGGGTGAACACCGGGGAGCTGTTTTTT	CASSVTSGGVNTGELFF
TRBV7-8	TRBD1	-	TRBJ1-2	TGTGCCAGCACCCAACAGGGGGCAAACGTTAACTATGGCTACACCTTC	CASTQQGANVNYGYTF
TRBV19	TRBD1	few	TRBJ1-1	TGTGCCAGTAGTTCCGTCCCGGGACAGGGGGCACTGAAGCTGGCTGAAGCTTTCTTT	CASSSVPGQGALKLAEAFF
TRBV6-4	TRBD2	once	TRBJ2-1	TGTGCCAGCAGTGACTCGAGAGCGGGGGGGCTCGATGAGCAGTTCTTC	CASSDSRAGGLDEQFF
TRBV18	TRBD1	-	TRBJ1-2	TGTGCCAGCTCAGACGGACAGGGGACGATGGAGGGCTACACCTTC	CASSDGQGTMEGYTF
TRBV18	-	-	TRBJ1-6	TGTGCCAGCTCACCAGACAGCCATCATAATTCACCCCTCCACTTT	CASSPDSHHNSPLHF
TRBV28	TRBD1	-	TRBJ1-4	TGTGCCAGCAGCTCACCGGGACAGTCATGGGAAAAACTGTTTTTT	CASSSPGQSWEKLFF
TRBV20-1	TRBD1	-	TRBJ1-2	TGCAGTGCCTACAGGGGAGGCTACACCTTC	CSAYRGGYTF
TRBV9	TRBD2	-	TRBJ2-3	TGTGCCAGCAGCGTACGACTAGCCCGGGATACGCAGTATTTT	CASSVRLARDTQYF
TRBV18	-	-	TRBJ1-2	TGTGCCAGCTCACAGGCGAACTATGGCTACACCTTC	CASSQANYGYTF
TRBV4-3	-	few	TRBJ1-2	TGCGCCAGCAGCCAAGATGCCAAGGGCTATGGCTACACCTTC	CASSQDAKGYGYTF
TRBV4-2	-	-	TRBJ1-1	TGTGCCAGCAGCCAAGGCCTAACAGGTCGAAGCGGGCAGAACACTGAAGCTTTCTTT	CASSQGLTGRSGQNTEAFF
TRBV29-1	-	once	TRBJ2-3	TGCAGCGTTGAAGGGGAGTTTAGCACAGATACGCAGTATTTT	CSVEGEFSTDTQYF
TRBV2	TRBD2	-	TRBJ2-5	TGTGCCAGCAGACGACTAGCGGGTCCAGAGACCCAGTACTTC	CASRRLAGPETQYF
TRBV7-3	-	-	TRBJ2-3	TGTGCCAGCAGCCGGGGGCAGGGCACAGATACGCAGTATTTT	CASSRGQGTDTQYF
TRBV10-3	-	few	TRBJ2-2	TGTGCCATCAAAGGACAAAACACCGGGGAGCTGTTTTTT	CAIKGQNTGELFF
TRBV5-1	-	-	TRBJ1-1	TGCGCCAGCAGCTATGGGATTAACACTGAAGCTTTCTTT	CASSYGINTEAFF
TRBV6-5	-	-	TRBJ1-1	TGTGCCAGCAGCGACACAGGGTACGGGACTGAAGCTTTCTTT	CASSDTGYGTEAFF
TRBV24-1	-	-	TRBJ2-5	TGTGCCACCAGTGATTCCCCAGAAGGGGAGACCCAGTACTTC	CATSDSPEGETQYF
TRBV10-3	-	-	TRBJ1-5	TGTGCCATCAGGACCGACACGTCCACGGGGCCCCAGCATTTT	CAIRTDTSTGPQHF
TRBV2	-	-	TRBJ1-2	TGTGCCAGCAGAGAACAGACCGGACATGGCTACACCTTC	CASREQTGHGYTF
TRBV19	-	-	TRBJ1-1	TGTGCCAGTAGTACCCGACAAGGAGGCACTGAAGCTTTCTTT	CASSTRQGGTEAFF
TRBV5-1	TRBD1	few	TRBJ2-2	TGCGCCAGCAGCTGGGGACAGGACACCGGGGAGCTGTTTTTT	CASSWGQDTGELFF
TRBV18	-	-	TRBJ2-5	TGTGCCAGCTCCCGGGACGGACAAGAGACCCAGTACTTC	CASSRDGQETQYF
TRBV20-1	-	once	TRBJ1-5	TGCAGTGCTAGTTCCTGGGGTTCGGCTAGCAATCAGCCCCAGCATTTT	CSASSWGSASNQPQHF
TRBV5-1	-	-	TRBJ2-5	TGCGCCAGCAGCGACCAAGAGACCCAGTACTTC	CASSDQETQYF
TRBV24-1	-	-	TRBJ1-2	TGTGCCACCAGTGATGGGGCCCGTGGCTACACCTTC	CATSDGARGYTF
TRBV4-3	-	-	TRBJ2-2	TGCGCCAGCAGATCACAGGAGAACACCGGGGAGCTGTTTTTT	CASRSQENTGELFF